This T cell receptor beta chain originates from a study of Graves' ophthalmopathy and Graves' hyperthyroidism. Study at large: The study drew peripheral blood at initial diagnosis, before any treatment.

The CDR3 has 13 residues. The V end lost 5 bases, the J end lost 2 bases, and 9 bases lay between the germline ends. CDR1 and CDR2 (germline): MNHNY, SVGAGI (reference sequence). As the template, RNA transcripts were used to amplify TCR beta CDR3 regions. HTBI primers primed a first-round RT-PCR, and a second-round multiplex PCR followed. TCRdb processed the multiplex PCR reads anew with MiXCR; each CDR3 protein has one entry. The profile shows about 740,000 distinct CDR3 sequences, 35% to 50% of them singletons. V usage is TRBV6-6 and J usage is TRBJ1-2; possibly TRBD1 for D (5 bases). The sequence was obtained from an adult man with Graves' ophthalmopathy. Material for sequencing was peripheral blood. The CDR3 sequence is CASSQTENYGYTF. CDR3 DNA: TGTGCCAGCAGTCAGACAGAGAACTATGGCTACACCTTC.